The sequence of this T cell receptor (beta chain) was determined in a study of identical twins listed by TCRdb under 2016. Concerning the study at large: The study deep-sequenced TCR alpha and beta repertoires from monozygotic twins, unrelated adults of various ages and cord blood to test whether fetal clonotypes persist. Replicate twin experiments were performed at different times using different library preparation protocols to rule out contamination. The full study reports these points: Recombination models systematically underestimated out-of-frame TCR alpha sharing in monozygotic twins but agreed with sharing between unrelated individuals. Abundant cord blood beta clonotypes had fewer insertions, young adult naive repertoires showed a similar but weaker trend, and memory repertoires showed no such trend. Out-of-frame TCR alpha sequences shared between twins showed an excess of low generation-probability sequences compared with coincidental sharing between unrelated individuals. The excess sharing between twins in beta out-of-frame sequences was weaker because fewer shared sequences reduced the signal-to-noise ratio. Zero-insertion analyses could be partly confounded by invariant T cells such as MAIT and iNKT, though diverse VJ usage argued against such confounding for most clonotypes. Because the same donors could not be followed over many years, the conclusions relied on cross-sectional statistical analysis.

Every donor in the study was a healthy Caucasian. Three pairs of female monozygotic twins, all aged about 18 to 30 years, were included in the twin cohort. Peripheral blood mononuclear cells were used as the source from which RNA for TCR libraries was isolated. Library prep was done by 5' RACE. The sequencing machine was an Illumina HiSeq 2000. Template switching added a universal primer binding site, and the final cDNA carried a unique molecular identifier that allowed TCR cDNA molecules to be counted accurately. Specific primers in the conserved constant-segment region were used to synthesize first-strand cDNA for the TCR alpha and beta chains. To control for contamination, every cDNA library was double barcoded, receiving both a SMART-Mk sample barcode and Illumina barcodes. Two successive PCR steps introduced TruSeq adapter sequences along with Illumina sample barcodes. The TCR alpha and beta cDNA libraries were sequenced on the Illumina HiSeq platform using custom primers. Processing in the source paper ran as follows. MiGEC processed the raw reads to extract unique molecular identifiers, while MiXCR was used to determine the CDR3 positions. For each individual, recombination models were inferred using an EM algorithm with the repgenHMM and IGoR tools. Shared clonotype analysis was performed with the tcR package in R, normalizing sharing by the product of cloneset sizes. To study raw recombination free of thymic and clonal selection effects, out-of-frame nonproductive sequences were analyzed. TCRdb ran its own pipeline on the public reads, namely fastp trimming at Q25 and MiXCR clone calling, and kept in-frame beta chains. Here each entry gathers all rows of one CDR3 protein and keeps the most common genes and DNA. Here the V and J calls rest on TCRdb's processing, not on the authors' analysis. This sample is represented by hundreds of thousands of distinct CDR3 sequences; roughly 7.1% of them were singletons. The ten largest make up 1.5% to 2% of the sample.

Trimming takes 7 bases from V and 2 bases from J, and the germline ends sit 14 bases apart. Reading from cysteine to phenylalanine, the CDR3 counts 15 amino acids. Only the CDR3 region is kept as DNA, spanning 45 bases read in frame from base 1. The germline V gene provides CDR1 MDHEN and CDR2 SYDVKM. A few counts support this clonotype. Its antigen target is currently unknown. Qualities for individual bases were not recorded, and no much larger clone is one base off. This same sample was also part of a study on yellow fever vaccine responses in identical twins. The second investigation adds: The authors reported that the T cell response to vaccination in identical twins appeared partly convergent and partly personalized. The study precisely tracked vaccine-responding T cell clones in identical twins.

The chain was built from TRBV28 and TRBJ2-2; the D region possibly corresponds to TRBD1 (5 bases align). This TCR came from a woman in her late teens or twenties in good health. Sequencing was performed on PBMCs. Read as DNA, the sequence is TGTGCCAGCACCAAGAGGCAGGGCAACACCGGGGAGCTGTTTTTT. It is translated as CASTKRQGNTGELFF.